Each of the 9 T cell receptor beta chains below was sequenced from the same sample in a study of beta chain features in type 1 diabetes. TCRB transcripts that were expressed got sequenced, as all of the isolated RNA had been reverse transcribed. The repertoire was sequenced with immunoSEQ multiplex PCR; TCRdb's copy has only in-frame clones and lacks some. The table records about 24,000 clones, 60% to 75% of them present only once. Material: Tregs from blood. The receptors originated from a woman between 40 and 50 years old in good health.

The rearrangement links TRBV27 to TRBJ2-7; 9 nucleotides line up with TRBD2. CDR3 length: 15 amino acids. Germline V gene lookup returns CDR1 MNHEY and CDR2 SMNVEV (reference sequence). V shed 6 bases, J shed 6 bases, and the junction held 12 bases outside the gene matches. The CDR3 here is CASSRTSSGVREQYF. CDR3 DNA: TGTGCCAGCAGCCGAACATCTAGCGGGGTTCGCGAGCAGTACTTC.

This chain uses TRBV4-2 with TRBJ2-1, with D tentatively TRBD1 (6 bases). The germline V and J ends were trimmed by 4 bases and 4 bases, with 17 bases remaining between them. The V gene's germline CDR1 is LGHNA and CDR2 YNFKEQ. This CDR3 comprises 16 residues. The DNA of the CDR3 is TGTGCCAGCAGCCTTCGAAGAGAGACAGGTTACAATGAGCAGTTCTTC. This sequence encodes CASSLRRETGYNEQFF.

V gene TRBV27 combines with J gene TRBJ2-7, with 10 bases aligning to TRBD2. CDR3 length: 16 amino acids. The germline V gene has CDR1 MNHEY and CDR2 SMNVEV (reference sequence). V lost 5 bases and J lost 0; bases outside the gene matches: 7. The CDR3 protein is CASSRRTSGYSYEQYF. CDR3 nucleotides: TGTGCCAGCAGTCGAAGGACTAGCGGTTACTCCTACGAGCAGTACTTC.

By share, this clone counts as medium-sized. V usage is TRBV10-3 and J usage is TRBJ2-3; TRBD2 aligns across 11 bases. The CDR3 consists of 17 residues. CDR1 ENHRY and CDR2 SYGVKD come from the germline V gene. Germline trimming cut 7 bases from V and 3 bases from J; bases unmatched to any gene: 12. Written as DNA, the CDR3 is TGTGCCATCACAACAGGCTCGACTAGCGGGGTGACAGATACGCAGTATTTT. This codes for CAITTGSTSGVTDTQYF.

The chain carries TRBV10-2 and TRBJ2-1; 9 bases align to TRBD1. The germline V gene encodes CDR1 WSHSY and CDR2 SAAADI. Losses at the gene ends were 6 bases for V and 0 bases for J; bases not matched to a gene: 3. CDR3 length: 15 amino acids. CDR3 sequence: CASREQGASYNEQFF. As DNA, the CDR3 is TGCGCCAGCAGAGAACAGGGGGCCTCCTACAATGAGCAGTTCTTC.

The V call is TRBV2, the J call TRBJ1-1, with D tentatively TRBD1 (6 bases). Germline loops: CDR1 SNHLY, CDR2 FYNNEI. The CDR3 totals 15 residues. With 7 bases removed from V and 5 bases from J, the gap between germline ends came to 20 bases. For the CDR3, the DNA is TGTGCCAGCACTTCCCCTAGGGGGAGAAGGACTGAAGCTTTCTTT. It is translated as CASTSPRGRRTEAFF.

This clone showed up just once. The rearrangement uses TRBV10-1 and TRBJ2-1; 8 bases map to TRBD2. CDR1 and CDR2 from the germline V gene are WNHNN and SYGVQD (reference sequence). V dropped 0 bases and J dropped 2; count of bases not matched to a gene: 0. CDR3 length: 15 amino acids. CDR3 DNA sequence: TGCGCCAGCAGTGAGTCACTAGCGGCCTACAATGAGCAGTTCTTC. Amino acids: CASSESLAAYNEQFF.

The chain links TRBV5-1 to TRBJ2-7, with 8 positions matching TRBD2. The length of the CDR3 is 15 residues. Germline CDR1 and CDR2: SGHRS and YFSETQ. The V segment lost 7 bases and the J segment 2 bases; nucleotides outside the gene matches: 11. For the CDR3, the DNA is TGCGCCAGCCGTTACGGACTAGCCGGAACCTACGAGCAGTACTTC. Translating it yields CASRYGLAGTYEQYF.

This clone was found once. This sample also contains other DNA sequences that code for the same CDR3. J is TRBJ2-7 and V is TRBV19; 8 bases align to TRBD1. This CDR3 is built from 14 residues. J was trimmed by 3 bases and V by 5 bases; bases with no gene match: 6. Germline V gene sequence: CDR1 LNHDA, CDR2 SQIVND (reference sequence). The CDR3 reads CASSLQGGFYEQYF. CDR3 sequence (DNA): TGTGCCAGTAGTTTACAGGGGGGCTTCTACGAGCAGTACTTC.